Given below is one TCR beta chain in context. What it binds is not known. A universal primer site was added by template switching, and unique molecular identifiers were carried by the cDNA. TCRdb re-called the 5' RACE reads through MiXCR, storing one row per CDR3 protein. The data hold about 520,000 distinct CDR3 sequences, with approximately 22% observed a single time. The CDR3 is 17 residues long. J was trimmed by 5 bases and V by 4 bases; bases with no gene match: 13. The germline CDR1 and CDR2 sequences are WNHNN and SYGVQD (reference sequence). This specimen comes from a study of identical twins. Findings and caveats of the study: Alpha sequences that were out-of-frame and twin-shared showed an excess of low generation probability. Within cord blood, abundant beta clonotypes carried fewer insertions, but memory repertoires showed no such trend.

These data also featured in a second study, about T cells expressing NK-cell markers. From that study: Expanded NKG2C+ T cell clones had unclear HCMV specificity.

The chain uses TRBV10-1 and TRBJ2-2, with 7 bases lining up with TRBD1. This clonotype was obtained from a woman aged 18-29 years in good health. Sequencing was performed on CD4+ T cells sorted from blood. For the CDR3, the DNA is TGCGCCAGCAGTGGGACAGGCAGGCTTCCGAGTACCGGGGAGCTGTTTTTT. Protein product: CASSGTGRLPSTGELFF.